The table lists the clone carrying this T cell receptor beta chain with a few counts. This sample stems from a study of molecular identifiers for immune sequencing clone quantification. Trimming left V 5 bases short and J 1 base short, with 17 bases between. Germline values: CDR1 SGHVS, CDR2 FQNEAQ. This CDR3 region has 16 residues. CD8+CD4-CCR7+CD45RA+ cells were sorted as naive CD8 T cells. Listed TCR primers, together with previously described methods, were used for the bulk TCR libraries. TCRdb re-analysed the PCR reads in MiXCR, keeping a single row per CDR3 protein. The repertoire includes a few hundred thousand distinct CDR3 sequences, 24% of them detected once, and about 0.71% sits in the top ten.

The chain recombines TRBV7-8 with TRBJ2-5; perhaps TRBD1 as D (6 bases). The TCR originated in a human donor in good health. Some libraries in this study had Jurkat cell RNA spiked in. The sample comprised naive CD8+ T cells from blood, with Jurkat cell RNA spiked in. Subset here: FACS-sorted CD8+CD4-CCR7+CD45RA+ naive T cells. The CDR3 sequence is CASSTIPRGPQETQYF. CDR3 nucleotides: TGTGCCAGCAGCACGATACCCAGGGGTCCCCAAGAGACCCAGTACTTC.